The sequence of this T cell receptor (beta chain) was determined in a study of OX40 agonist ivuxolimab in advanced cancers. At the level of the study: Patients' therapy was ivuxolimab, an antibody that acts as an agonist of OX40 (CD134). Males comprised approximately 81% of the group, whose mean age was approximately 61 years (range about 20 to 90).

TCRdb keeps only in-frame clones here, not all; method: immunoSEQ multiplex PCR. The sample comprises approximately 89,000 clones, 88% of which are singletons, and approximately 0.26% rests with the top ten. Study-wide results and limits: Clonal expansion in partial responders at 0.1-3.0 mg/kg ranked among the lowest. At 0.1 to 3.0 mg/kg, clonal expansion of CD4+ and CD8+ blood T cells had occurred by week 6.

Germline CDR1 is MGHDK and CDR2 is SYGVNS. With 8 bases clipped from V and 2 bases from J, the junction kept 7 bases outside the gene matches. This CDR3 is built from 15 residues. With regard to this clone: Its antigen is currently unknown.

The genes are TRBV25-1 and TRBJ2-3, with 10 bases aligning to TRBD2. The material sequenced was CD4+ or CD8+ T cells sorted from blood, taken in a trial of the OX40 agonist ivuxolimab. The sequence came from an adult with an advanced solid tumor such as melanoma, head and neck, liver or kidney cancer. The CDR3 is CASHLAGANTDTQYF. The CDR3, as DNA: TGTGCCAGCCATCTAGCGGGGGCCAACACAGATACGCAGTATTTT.